This passage covers 8 T cell receptor beta chains from one sample sequenced in a study of technical replicates of blood from a few donors. Repertoires were generated with immunoSEQ multiplex PCR, while TCRdb's copy carries only in-frame clones and drops some. The table has some 74,000 clones, over 95% seen once. The specimen sequenced was T cells isolated from PBMCs. These receptors were obtained from a human donor in good health.

This chain connects TRBV4-1 to TRBJ2-7; TRBD1 matches at 8 bases. The germline CDR1 and CDR2 sequences are MGHRA and YSYEKL. This CDR3 is 14 amino acids long. Losses at the gene ends were 5 bases for V and 2 bases for J; bases not matched to a gene: 5. CDR3 DNA sequence: TGCGCCAGCAGCTACCAGGGGGCACCCTACGAGCAGTACTTC. Translating gives CASSYQGAPYEQYF.

The V gene is TRBV27, the J gene TRBJ2-5, with TRBD2 matching over 8 bases. The CDR3 runs to 13 residues. CDR1 and CDR2 (germline): MNHEY, SMNVEV (reference sequence). V lost 5 bases to trimming and J lost 5 bases; unmatched junction nucleotides: 4. In nucleotides, the CDR3 is TGTGCCAGCAGTCCGGGACTAGGGGAGACCCAGTACTTC. This gives the protein CASSPGLGETQYF.

The chain carries TRBV7-6 and TRBJ1-1; 7 bases align to TRBD1. The germline gives CDR1 SGHVS, CDR2 FNYEAQ. The CDR3 contains 18 residues. J lost 5 bases, V lost 1 base, and 16 bases had no gene match. For the CDR3, the DNA is TGTGCCAGCAGCTTAGTCGCTGGTCCCTCGGAGGGGGCGACTGAAGCTTTCTTT. Translated: CASSLVAGPSEGATEAFF.

The chain joins TRBV6-1 to TRBJ2-1, with 12 bases aligning to TRBD2. The CDR3 totals 14 residues. Germline V gene data show CDR1 as MNHNS and CDR2 as SASEGT. Losses at the gene ends were 6 bases for V and 5 bases for J; bases not matched to a gene: 2. The CDR3 DNA reads TGTGCCAGCAGAAGACTAGCGGGAGACAATGAGCAGTTCTTC. Amino acids: CASRRLAGDNEQFF.

The chain joins TRBV19 to TRBJ2-2, with D maybe TRBD1 (5 bases). The CDR3 loop spans 16 amino acids. CDR1 and CDR2 (germline): LNHDA, SQIVND (reference sequence). V was cut by 1 base and J by 4 bases, with 13 bases left in between. The CDR3 loop is CASSIVWGSITGELFF. In DNA form, the CDR3 reads TGTGCCAGTAGTATAGTATGGGGCAGTATCACCGGGGAGCTGTTTTTT. Supplemented by reference TRBV19 and TRBJ2-2, the full variable domain reads DGGITQSPKYLFRKEGQNVTLSCEQNLNHDAMYWYRQDPGQGLRLIYYSQIVNDFQKGDIAEGYSVSREKKESFPLTVTSAQKNPTAFYLCASSIVWGSITGELFFGEGSRLTVL.

The chain uses TRBV4-1 and TRBJ2-5, with TRBD1 matching 9 bases. Germline CDR1 reads MGHRA; CDR2 reads YSYEKL. V was clipped by 3 bases and J by 4 bases; unmatched bases: 3. The CDR3 totals 14 residues. CDR3 DNA: TGCGCCAGCAGCCAGGTGACAGGGGGAGAGACCCAGTACTTC. This sequence encodes CASSQVTGGETQYF.

The CDR3 reads CASSPRDGLNYGYTF. In nucleotides, the CDR3 is TGTGCCAGCTCACCGCGGGACGGCCTCAACTATGGCTACACCTTC. This chain joins TRBV18 and TRBJ1-2; D might be TRBD1 (5 bases). The CDR3 has 15 residues. Trimming removed 3 bases from V and 2 bases from J, with 13 bases in between. CDR1 is KGHSH, CDR2 LQKENI, per germline.

The V call is TRBV5-1, the J call TRBJ1-1, with D possibly being TRBD1 (5 bases). The CDR3 is 13 residues long. The ends were cut back, 0 bases at V and 10 bases at J, with 13 bases in the middle. Germline lookup yields CDR1 SGHRS and CDR2 YFSETQ. The CDR3, as DNA: TGCGCCAGCAGCTTGGAGCGGGGACCTGGAGCTTTCTTT. Its translation is CASSLERGPGAFF.